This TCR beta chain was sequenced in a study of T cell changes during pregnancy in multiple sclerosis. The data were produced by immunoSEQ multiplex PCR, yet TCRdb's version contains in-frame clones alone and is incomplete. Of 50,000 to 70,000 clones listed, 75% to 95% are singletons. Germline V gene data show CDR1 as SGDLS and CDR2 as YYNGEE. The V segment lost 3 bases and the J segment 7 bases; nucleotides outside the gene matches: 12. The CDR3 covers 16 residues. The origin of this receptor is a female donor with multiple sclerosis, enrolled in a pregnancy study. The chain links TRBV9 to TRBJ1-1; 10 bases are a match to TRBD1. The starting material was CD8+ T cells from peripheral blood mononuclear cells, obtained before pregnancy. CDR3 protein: CASSDNSGTGVFEAFF. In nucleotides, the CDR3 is TGTGCCAGCAGCGACAATTCCGGGACAGGGGTCTTTGAAGCTTTCTTT.